The entry below gives a single T cell receptor (beta chain) sequence along with its context. Antigen: not known. Germline assignment: CDR1 SGHNT and CDR2 YENEEA. The CDR3 length is 15 residues. V lost 2 bases, J lost 6 bases, and 14 bases lay in between. The entry originates in a study of blood T cells in healthy people across ages. Study-level findings and limits: Relative to aged donors, long-lived donors carried more naive CD4+ cells and displayed higher diversity.

Together with a sample-barcoded 5' primer, a J-beta primer mix was included in a second PCR lasting roughly 6 to 12 cycles. TCRdb passed the 5' RACE reads through MiXCR, listing each CDR3 protein once. The sample includes hundreds of thousands of distinct CDR3 sequences, about 40% of them seen just once. The J gene is TRBJ2-1, the V gene TRBV11-3, with a weak D call TRBD1 (5 bases). The sequenced material came from blood. This receptor was obtained from a woman between 55 and 75 years old in good health. CDR3 sequence (DNA): TGTGCCAGCAGCTTACTGGGGCAGCCCGGCAATGAGCAGTTCTTC. It translates to CASSLLGQPGNEQFF.